This TCR beta chain was observed in a study of cytomegalovirus exposure and HLA in healthy donors. Study summary: Tens of millions of unique TCRs, all from HLA-typed donors, were included in an early release of the data. Of several hundred genotyped donors, roughly 80% clustered with self-reported Caucasian donors.

Primers for the PCR totalled 60 Vbeta and 13 Jbeta. Generated by immunoSEQ multiplex PCR, the TCRdb table keeps only in-frame clones and is missing some. The table has about 190,000 clones, 75% to 85% seen once; the top ten hold 0.65%. With 3 bases clipped from V and 4 bases from J, the junction kept 3 bases outside the gene matches. This CDR3 has 15 amino acids. The germline CDR1 and CDR2 sequences are SGDLS and YYNGEE. Points on this clone: Its cognate antigen is unknown.

Whole-study results and caveats: According to the study, around 150 TCR beta chains were cytomegalovirus-associated. A few chains tied to CMV proved CMV antigen-specific in vitro.

The rearrangement uses TRBV9 and TRBJ2-1; 11 bases are a match to TRBD2. Sequencing input: PBMCs. This clonotype originated in a boy between 10 and 17 years old in good health and CMV-seronegative. CDR3 region: CASSARLAGYNEQFF. The CDR3 nucleotides read TGTGCCAGCAGCGCCCGACTAGCGGGGTACAATGAGCAGTTCTTC.